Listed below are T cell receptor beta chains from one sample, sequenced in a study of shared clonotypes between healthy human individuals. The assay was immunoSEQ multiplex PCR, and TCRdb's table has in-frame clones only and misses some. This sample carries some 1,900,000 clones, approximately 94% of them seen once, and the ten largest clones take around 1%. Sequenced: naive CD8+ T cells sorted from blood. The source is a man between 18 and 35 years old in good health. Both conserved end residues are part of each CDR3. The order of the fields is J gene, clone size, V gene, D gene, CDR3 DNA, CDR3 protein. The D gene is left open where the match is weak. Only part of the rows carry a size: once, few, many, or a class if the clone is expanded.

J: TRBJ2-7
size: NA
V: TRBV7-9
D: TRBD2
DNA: TGTGCCAGCAGCTTAGTACTAGCGGGAGGAGGATACGAGCAGTACTTC
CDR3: CASSLVLAGGGYEQYF

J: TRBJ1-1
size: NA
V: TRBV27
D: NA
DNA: TGTGCCAGCCACCTAAGGGTGATTTCTCCGATCACTGAAGCTTTCTTT
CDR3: CASHLRVISPITEAFF

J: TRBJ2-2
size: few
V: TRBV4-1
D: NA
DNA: TGCGCCAGCAGCCAAGAATCCCTCACCGGGGAGCTGTTTTTT
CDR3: CASSQESLTGELFF

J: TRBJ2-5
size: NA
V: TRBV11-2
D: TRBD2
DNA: TGTGCCAGCAGCTCCTCAGGACTAGCGGACCAAGAGACCCAGTACTTC
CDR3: CASSSSGLADQETQYF

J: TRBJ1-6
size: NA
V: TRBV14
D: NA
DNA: TGTGCCAGCAGCCAAGAGGGGGGGGTTAGCTCCTATAATTCACCCCTCCACTTT
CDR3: CASSQEGGVSSYNSPLHF

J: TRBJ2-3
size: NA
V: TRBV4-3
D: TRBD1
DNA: TGCGCCAGCAGCCAAGACGGACAGGCCGGGACAGATACGCAGTATTTT
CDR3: CASSQDGQAGTDTQYF

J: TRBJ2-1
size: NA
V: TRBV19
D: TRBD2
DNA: TGTGCCAGTAGTCCGGGACTAGCGGGAGGACTTGAGCAGTTCTTC
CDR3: CASSPGLAGGLEQFF

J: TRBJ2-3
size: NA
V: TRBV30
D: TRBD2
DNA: TGTGCCTGGAGTGTACTGTGGCTAGCGGGGGTGAGCACTACAGATACGCAGTATTTT
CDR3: CAWSVLWLAGVSTTDTQYF

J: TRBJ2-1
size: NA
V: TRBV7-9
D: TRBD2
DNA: TGTGCCAGCAGCTTTAAAGCGGGGGGTAACAATGAGCAGTTCTTC
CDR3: CASSFKAGGNNEQFF

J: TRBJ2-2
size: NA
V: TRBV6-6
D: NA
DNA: TGTGCCAGCAACGAACAGGGAAACACCGGGGAGCTGTTTTTT
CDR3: CASNEQGNTGELFF

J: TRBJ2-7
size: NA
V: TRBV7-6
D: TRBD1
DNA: TGTGCCAGCACCAGGACCCCGGACAGGGGGCTAGACGAGCAGTACTTC
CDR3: CASTRTPDRGLDEQYF

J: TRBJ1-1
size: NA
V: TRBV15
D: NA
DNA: TGTGCCACCGCCCGGTCATGGGGCACTGAAGCTTTCTTT
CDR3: CATARSWGTEAFF

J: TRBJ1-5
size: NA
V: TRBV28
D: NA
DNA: TGTGCCAGCTCAATAGGGGGGCTAGGTCAGCCCCAGCATTTT
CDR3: CASSIGGLGQPQHF

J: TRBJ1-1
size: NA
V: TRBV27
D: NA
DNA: TGTGCCAGCAGTTCCATTGGGGTAGATGGGGTGAACACTGAAGCTTTCTTT
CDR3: CASSSIGVDGVNTEAFF

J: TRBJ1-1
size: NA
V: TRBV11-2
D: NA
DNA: TGTGCCAGCAGCTCAGAGGGGTGGACTGAAGCTTTCTTT
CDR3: CASSSEGWTEAFF